A selection of T cell receptor beta chains follows, all from one sample in a study of CD8 T cells in ankylosing spondylitis. A single record per CDR3 protein comes from TCRdb applying MiXCR to the 5' RACE reads. Altogether around 770,000 distinct CDR3 sequences are present, roughly 12% being singletons, with the ten largest covering just over 0.5%. Sample: blood, either unsorted or a sorted T cell fraction (not recorded which). Every receptor here comes from a male donor with ankylosing spondylitis. Each CDR3 is given with its conserved first and last residue. Each record gives: V gene, CDR3 protein.

>TRBV29-1
CSVGGRSKDYYEQYF
>TRBV12-3/TRBV12-4
CASSSRVGGRQETQYF
>TRBV7-2
CASSARQGSSSYNEQFF
>TRBV24-1
CATSDRKWPDTQYF
>TRBV28
CASSLYGQGASGYSPLHF
>TRBV27
CASRTGGLYNSPLHF
>TRBV20-1
CSARNRNRKEGYTF
>TRBV6-1
CASRMTSGGSYEQYF
>TRBV28
CASTSPGTGSTGELFF
>TRBV12-3/TRBV12-4
CASSLGDPGSGETQYF
>TRBV5-1
CASSRNLLPDEIRTEAFF
>TRBV30
CAWSAAGPLNEQFF
>TRBV20-1
CSAETPSRAVETQYF
>TRBV4-2
CASSLRDSEAFF
>TRBV7-9
CASSFLWDIHGYTF
>TRBV5-4
CASSPLAGDKDTQYF
>TRBV20-1
CSAQDRVEQETQYF
>TRBV4-1
CASSQDETRAYTDTQYF
>TRBV2
CASTRSVNSPLHF
>TRBV7-2
CASSLEDRGTGEQYF
>TRBV20-1
CSAERNTEAFF
>TRBV28
CASSLNGGDETQYF
>TRBV20-1
CSATYRDRFLF
>TRBV5-1
CASSLDRGRFPTSLHF
>TRBV20-1
CSARWGSAGYTF
>TRBV7-9
CASTESAQGIGEQYF
>TRBV18
CASSPSTGGYYNEQFF
>TRBV6-5
CASSYSWRQSSGNTIYF
>TRBV25-1
CASNVVGDSPLHF
>TRBV20-1
CSARDPSGAYEQYF
>TRBV29-1
CSAAVPGYVEQYF
>TRBV18
CASSLPGQGSYEQYF
>TRBV6-5
CASSYLDRSGTQYF
>TRBV20-1
CTGTDGYYGYTF